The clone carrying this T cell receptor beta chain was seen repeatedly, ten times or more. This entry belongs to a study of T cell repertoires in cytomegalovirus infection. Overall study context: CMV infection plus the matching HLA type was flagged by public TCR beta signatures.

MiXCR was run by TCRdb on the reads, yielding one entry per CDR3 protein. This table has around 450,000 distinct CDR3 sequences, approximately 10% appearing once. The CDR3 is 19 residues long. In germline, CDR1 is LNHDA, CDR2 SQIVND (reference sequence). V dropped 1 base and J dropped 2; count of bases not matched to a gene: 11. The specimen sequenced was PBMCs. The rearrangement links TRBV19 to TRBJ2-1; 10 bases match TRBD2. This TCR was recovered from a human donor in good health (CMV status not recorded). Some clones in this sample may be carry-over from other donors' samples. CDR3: CASSIGLAGASETYNEQFF. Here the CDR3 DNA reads TGTGCCAGTAGTATAGGCCTAGCGGGGGCGTCTGAGACCTACAATGAGCAGTTCTTC.